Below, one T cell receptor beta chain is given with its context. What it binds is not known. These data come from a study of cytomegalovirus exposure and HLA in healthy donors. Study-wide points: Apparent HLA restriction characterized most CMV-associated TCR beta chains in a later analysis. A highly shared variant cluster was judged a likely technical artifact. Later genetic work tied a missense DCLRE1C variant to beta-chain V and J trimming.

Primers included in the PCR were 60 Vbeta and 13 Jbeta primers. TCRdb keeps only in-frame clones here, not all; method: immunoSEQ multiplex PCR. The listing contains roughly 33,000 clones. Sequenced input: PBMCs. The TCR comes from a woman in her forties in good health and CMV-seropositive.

CDR3 residues: CASSPREANTGELFF. The CDR3 DNA reads TGTGCCAGCAGCCCCAGGGAGGCCAACACCGGGGAGCTGTTTTTT. The gene calls are TRBV7-9 and TRBJ2-2; TRBD2 might be the D (6 bases). V lost 5 bases, J lost 2 bases, and 12 bases lay in between. The CDR3 sequence is 15 residues long. Germline CDR1 SEHNR, CDR2 FQNEAQ (reference sequence).